This is a list of T cell receptor beta chains from one sample in a study of blood T cell repertoires in COVID-19. Profiling relied on immunoSEQ multiplex PCR, and the TCRdb table lists in-frame clones only, not all of them. The data contain around 93,000 clones, roughly 91% of them singletons. Input material: peripheral blood. These receptors came from a man between 18 and 35 years old with COVID-19, enrolled during active disease. The CDR3 runs from the conserved cysteine through the conserved F or W. The D gene is left open where the match is weak. Clone size is shown for a subset of rows, as once, few, many or a class of expanded clone.

D gene: TRBD2; clone size: -; J gene: TRBJ2-2; V gene: TRBV15; CDR3 length: 15; CDR3 DNA: TGTGCCACCAGCAGTCGACTAGCCAACACCGGGGAGCTGTTTTTT; CDR3 protein: CATSSRLANTGELFF
D gene: -; clone size: once; J gene: TRBJ2-5; V gene: TRBV11-1; CDR3 length: 14; CDR3 DNA: TGTGCCAGCAGCTTATCGCGGCTAGAAGAGACCCAGTACTTC; CDR3 protein: CASSLSRLEETQYF
D gene: TRBD2; clone size: -; J gene: TRBJ2-3; V gene: TRBV7-8; CDR3 length: 19; CDR3 DNA: TGTGCCAGCAGCGCATCCCGACTAGCGTCCTGGGCCCCTCCCAATACGCAGTATTTT; CDR3 protein: CASSASRLASWAPPNTQYF
D gene: -; clone size: -; J gene: TRBJ2-1; V gene: TRBV7-9; CDR3 length: 17; CDR3 DNA: TGTGCCAGCAGCTCCACCCACCATGACACCTCCTACAATGAGCAGTTCTTC; CDR3 protein: CASSSTHHDTSYNEQFF
D gene: TRBD2; clone size: -; J gene: TRBJ2-7; V gene: TRBV7-2; CDR3 length: 17; CDR3 DNA: TGTGCCAGCAGCTTAGGGAAAACTAGCGGGAGGGCGGTCGGGCAGTACTTC; CDR3 protein: CASSLGKTSGRAVGQYF
D gene: -; clone size: -; J gene: TRBJ2-2; V gene: TRBV2; CDR3 length: 16; CDR3 DNA: TGTGCCAGCAGTGTTGACTACTCCGGGGGTTACGGGGAGCTGTTTTTT; CDR3 protein: CASSVDYSGGYGELFF
D gene: TRBD1; clone size: -; J gene: TRBJ2-5; V gene: TRBV19; CDR3 length: 15; CDR3 DNA: TGTGCCAGCCAATCCACCCCAGGGGGCTCGGAGACCCAGTACTTC; CDR3 protein: CASQSTPGGSETQYF
D gene: TRBD1; clone size: -; J gene: TRBJ2-4; V gene: TRBV12-3/TRBV12-4; CDR3 length: 13; CDR3 DNA: TGTGCCAGCAACCCGGGACAGGGCAACATTCAGTACTTC; CDR3 protein: CASNPGQGNIQYF
D gene: TRBD2; clone size: -; J gene: TRBJ2-1; V gene: TRBV11-2; CDR3 length: 18; CDR3 DNA: TGTGCCAGCAGCCCGCTCCTAGCGGGAATTAGGAAAAACAATGAGCAGTTCTTC; CDR3 protein: CASSPLLAGIRKNNEQFF
D gene: -; clone size: -; J gene: TRBJ1-5; V gene: TRBV24-1; CDR3 length: 13; CDR3 DNA: TGTGCCACCAGTGGTGGAGCCCATCAGCCCCAGCATTTT; CDR3 protein: CATSGGAHQPQHF
D gene: -; clone size: -; J gene: TRBJ2-2; V gene: TRBV9; CDR3 length: 13; CDR3 DNA: TGTGCCAGCAGCGTAGGACTCACCGGGGAGCTGTTTTTT; CDR3 protein: CASSVGLTGELFF
D gene: TRBD1; clone size: -; J gene: TRBJ1-2; V gene: TRBV7-9; CDR3 length: 15; CDR3 DNA: TGTGCCAGCAGCACACGGGACAGGGTAGACTATGGCTACACCTTC; CDR3 protein: CASSTRDRVDYGYTF
D gene: -; clone size: -; J gene: TRBJ1-1; V gene: TRBV18; CDR3 length: 15; CDR3 DNA: TGTGCCAGCTCACCCTCCCTGTTGTTGAACACTGAAGCTTTCTTT; CDR3 protein: CASSPSLLLNTEAFF
D gene: -; clone size: -; J gene: TRBJ1-2; V gene: TRBV10-3; CDR3 length: 14; CDR3 DNA: TGTGCCATCAGCTCGGGACAAGATAACTATGGCTACACCTTC; CDR3 protein: CAISSGQDNYGYTF
D gene: TRBD1; clone size: -; J gene: TRBJ1-1; V gene: TRBV4-3; CDR3 length: 15; CDR3 DNA: TGCGCCAGCAGCCAAGTCCACAGGGGAGACACTGAAGCTTTCTTT; CDR3 protein: CASSQVHRGDTEAFF
D gene: TRBD2; clone size: -; J gene: TRBJ2-3; V gene: TRBV4-3; CDR3 length: 17; CDR3 DNA: TGCGCCAGCAGCCAAGGAACGGGACTAGCGGACTCGGATACGCAGTATTTT; CDR3 protein: CASSQGTGLADSDTQYF
D gene: -; clone size: -; J gene: TRBJ1-2; V gene: TRBV4-3; CDR3 length: 17; CDR3 DNA: TGCGCCAGCAGCCTCTACTGGGCGGACACTAAGCCCCATGGCTACACCTTC; CDR3 protein: CASSLYWADTKPHGYTF
D gene: TRBD2; clone size: few; J gene: TRBJ2-1; V gene: TRBV7-9; CDR3 length: 15; CDR3 DNA: TGTGCCAGCAGCTGGGGACTAGCGGGAGGGGATGAGCAGTTCTTC; CDR3 protein: CASSWGLAGGDEQFF
D gene: -; clone size: once; J gene: TRBJ2-3; V gene: TRBV24-1; CDR3 length: 16; CDR3 DNA: TGTGCCACCAGTGGTGGGGCGGGGGCCCCCACAGATACGCAGTATTTT; CDR3 protein: CATSGGAGAPTDTQYF
D gene: TRBD1; clone size: -; J gene: TRBJ1-2; V gene: TRBV27; CDR3 length: 15; CDR3 DNA: TGTGCCAGCAGTTCAGGGGGTTACACTAACTATGGCTACACCTTC; CDR3 protein: CASSSGGYTNYGYTF
D gene: -; clone size: -; J gene: TRBJ1-2; V gene: TRBV6-5; CDR3 length: 14; CDR3 DNA: TGTGCCAGCAGTCGAGGGTTGGAGGGGATTGGCTACACCTTC; CDR3 protein: CASSRGLEGIGYTF
D gene: -; clone size: -; J gene: TRBJ2-3; V gene: TRBV13; CDR3 length: 18; CDR3 DNA: TGTGCCAGCAGCTTAGGCCGCGGGGTTCCTACTAGCACAGATACGCAGTATTTT; CDR3 protein: CASSLGRGVPTSTDTQYF
D gene: -; clone size: -; J gene: TRBJ2-3; V gene: TRBV9; CDR3 length: 15; CDR3 DNA: TGTGCCAGCAGCCCGGGGGAGTCAAGCACAGATACGCAGTATTTT; CDR3 protein: CASSPGESSTDTQYF
D gene: -; clone size: -; J gene: TRBJ1-5; V gene: TRBV4-3; CDR3 length: 14; CDR3 DNA: TGCGCCAGCAGCCAATGGCTGGGCCCTCAGCCCCAGCATTTT; CDR3 protein: CASSQWLGPQPQHF
D gene: -; clone size: -; J gene: TRBJ2-3; V gene: TRBV19; CDR3 length: 14; CDR3 DNA: TGTGCCAGTAGTACAGGGGTAGGTACAGATACGCAGTATTTT; CDR3 protein: CASSTGVGTDTQYF
D gene: -; clone size: -; J gene: TRBJ2-7; V gene: TRBV6-5; CDR3 length: 14; CDR3 DNA: TGTGCCAGCAGTTACTCCGACAATGCCTACGAGCAGTACTTC; CDR3 protein: CASSYSDNAYEQYF
D gene: -; clone size: -; J gene: TRBJ2-7; V gene: TRBV19; CDR3 length: 14; CDR3 DNA: TGTGCCAGTAGTATAGAGACGTCTAGCCGGGATCGGTACTTC; CDR3 protein: CASSIETSSRDRYF